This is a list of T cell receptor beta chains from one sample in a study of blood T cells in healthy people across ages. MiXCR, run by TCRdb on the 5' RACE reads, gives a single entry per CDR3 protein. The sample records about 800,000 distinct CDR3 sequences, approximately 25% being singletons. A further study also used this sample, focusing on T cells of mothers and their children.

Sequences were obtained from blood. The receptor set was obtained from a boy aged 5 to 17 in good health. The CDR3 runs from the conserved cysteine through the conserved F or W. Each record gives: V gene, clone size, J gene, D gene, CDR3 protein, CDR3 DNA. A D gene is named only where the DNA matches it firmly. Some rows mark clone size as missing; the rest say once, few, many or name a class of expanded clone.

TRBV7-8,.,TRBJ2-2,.,CASSLERLPSPTGELFF,TGTGCCAGCAGCTTAGAGAGACTACCTTCTCCCACCGGGGAGCTGTTTTTT
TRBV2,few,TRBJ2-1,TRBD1,CASSGQGARIYNEQFF,TGTGCCAGCAGCGGACAGGGGGCCCGGATTTACAATGAGCAGTTCTTC
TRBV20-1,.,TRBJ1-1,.,CSAPRSLEAFF,TGCAGTGCCCCACGGTCACTCGAAGCTTTCTTT
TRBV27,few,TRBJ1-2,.,CASSVHPTNYGYTF,TGTGCCAGCAGTGTACACCCAACTAACTATGGCTACACCTTC
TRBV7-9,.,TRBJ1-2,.,CASSPRAAEGYGYTF,TGTGCCAGCAGCCCACGGGCCGCGGAGGGATATGGCTACACCTTC
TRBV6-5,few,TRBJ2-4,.,CASSYVGQGGIQYF,TGTGCCAGCAGTTACGTCGGGCAGGGCGGCATTCAGTACTTC
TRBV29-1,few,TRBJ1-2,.,CSVGKLPNYGYTF,TGCAGCGTTGGAAAGCTACCGAACTATGGCTACACCTTC
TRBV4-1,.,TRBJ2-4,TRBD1,CASSQDLTGAKNVQYF,TGCGCCAGCAGCCAAGATTTGACAGGGGCCAAAAACGTTCAGTACTTC
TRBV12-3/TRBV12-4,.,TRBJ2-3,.,CASSSDMGSPGTDTQYF,TGTGCCAGCAGTTCCGATATGGGGAGTCCTGGGACAGATACGCAGTATTTT
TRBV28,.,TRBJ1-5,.,CASSLRGQPQHF,TGTGCCAGCAGTTTGCGGGGGCAGCCCCAGCATTTT
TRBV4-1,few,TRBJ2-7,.,CASSQDQMGLSYEQYF,TGCGCCAGCAGCCAAGATCAAATGGGACTTTCCTACGAGCAGTACTTC
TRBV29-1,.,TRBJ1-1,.,CSVEGRLGTEAFF,TGCAGCGTTGAAGGGCGCCTGGGCACTGAAGCTTTCTTT
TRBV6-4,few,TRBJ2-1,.,CASSDESGSYNEQFF,TGTGCCAGCAGTGACGAGTCCGGTTCCTACAATGAGCAGTTCTTC
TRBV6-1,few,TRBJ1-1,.,CASSEWGNTEAFF,TGTGCCAGCAGTGAATGGGGGAACACTGAAGCTTTCTTT
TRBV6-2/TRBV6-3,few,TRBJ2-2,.,CASNQGKSGELFF,TGTGCCAGCAACCAAGGGAAATCCGGGGAGCTGTTTTTT
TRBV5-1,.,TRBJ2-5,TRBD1,CASRGQTQETQYF,TGCGCCAGCAGGGGACAGACCCAAGAGACCCAGTACTTC
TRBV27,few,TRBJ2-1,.,CASSSAGAVSYNEQFF,TGTGCCAGCAGTTCCGCCGGGGCCGTCTCGTACAATGAGCAGTTCTTC
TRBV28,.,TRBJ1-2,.,CASTNGYGRYGYTF,TGTGCCAGCACCAACGGGTACGGGAGGTATGGCTACACCTTC
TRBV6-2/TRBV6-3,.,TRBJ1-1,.,CASTSSLFTEAFF,TGTGCCAGCACGAGTAGCCTCTTCACTGAAGCTTTCTTT
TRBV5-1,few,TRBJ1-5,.,CASSLEPNQPQHF,TGCGCCAGCAGCTTGGAACCCAATCAGCCCCAGCATTTT
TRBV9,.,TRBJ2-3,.,CASSPSKSPSTDTQYF,TGTGCCAGCAGCCCTAGCAAAAGCCCTAGCACAGATACGCAGTATTTT
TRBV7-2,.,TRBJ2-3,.,CASSLTATGTTDTQYF,TGTGCCAGCAGCTTAACTGCCACAGGGACCACAGATACGCAGTATTTT
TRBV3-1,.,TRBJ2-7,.,CASSQDPDLYEQYF,TGTGCCAGCAGCCAAGATCCGGACCTCTACGAGCAGTACTTC
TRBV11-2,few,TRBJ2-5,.,CASSFGRPGPPQETQYF,TGTGCCAGCAGCTTTGGTCGGCCGGGGCCCCCACAAGAGACCCAGTACTTC
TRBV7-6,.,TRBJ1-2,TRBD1,CASSPTAGTDYGYTF,TGTGCCAGCAGCCCGACTGCCGGGACAGACTATGGCTACACCTTC
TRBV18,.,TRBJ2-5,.,CASSPPGRETQYF,TGTGCCAGCTCACCACCAGGGCGAGAGACCCAGTACTTC
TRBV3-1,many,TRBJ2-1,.,CASSHFTGLRNNEQFF,TGTGCCAGCAGCCACTTTACGGGACTCAGAAACAATGAGCAGTTCTTC
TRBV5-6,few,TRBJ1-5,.,CASSLVGRQPQHF,TGTGCCAGCAGCTTGGTGGGTCGACAGCCCCAGCATTTT
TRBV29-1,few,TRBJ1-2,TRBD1,CSAPPGTDNYGYTF,TGCAGCGCACCCCCCGGGACAGATAACTATGGCTACACCTTC
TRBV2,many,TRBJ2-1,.,CASVENEQFF,TGTGCCAGCGTAGAGAATGAGCAGTTCTTC
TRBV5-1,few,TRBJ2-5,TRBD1,CASSWRGGDRETQYF,TGCGCCAGCAGCTGGAGAGGGGGCGACAGAGAGACCCAGTACTTC
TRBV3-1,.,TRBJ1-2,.,CASSQGNRDGGYTF,TGTGCCAGCAGCCAAGGGAACAGGGATGGAGGCTACACCTTC
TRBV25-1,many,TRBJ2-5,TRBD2,CASSGLAGEETQYF,TGTGCCAGCAGTGGGCTAGCGGGGGAAGAGACCCAGTACTTC
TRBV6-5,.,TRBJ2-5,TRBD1,CASSWTGVVQETQYF,TGTGCCAGCAGTTGGACAGGGGTAGTTCAAGAGACCCAGTACTTC
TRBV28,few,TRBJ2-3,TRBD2,CASSPTSGGPPDTQYF,TGTGCCAGCAGTCCGACTAGCGGGGGGCCTCCAGATACGCAGTATTTT
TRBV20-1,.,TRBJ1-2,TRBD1,CSAGQGYDYTF,TGCAGTGCTGGACAGGGATATGACTACACCTTC
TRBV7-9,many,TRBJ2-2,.,CASSPTGELFF,TGTGCCAGCAGCCCCACCGGGGAGCTGTTTTTT
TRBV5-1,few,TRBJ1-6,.,CASSSTGSNSPLHF,TGCGCCAGCAGCTCCACAGGGAGCAATTCACCCCTCCACTTT
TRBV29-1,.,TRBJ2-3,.,CSVEEGGGNTDTQYF,TGCAGCGTTGAAGAGGGGGGCGGGAACACAGATACGCAGTATTTT
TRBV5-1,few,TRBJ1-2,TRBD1,CASSLRQGASGYTF,TGCGCCAGCAGCTTGAGGCAGGGGGCGAGCGGCTACACCTTC
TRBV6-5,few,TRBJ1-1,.,CASSYSIRDDMNTEAFF,TGTGCCAGCAGTTACTCGATACGAGACGATATGAACACTGAAGCTTTCTTT
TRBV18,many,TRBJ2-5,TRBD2,CASSPGTRQETQYF,TGTGCCAGCTCACCTGGGACTAGACAAGAGACCCAGTACTTC
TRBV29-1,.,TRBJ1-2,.,CSVEISGNYGYTF,TGCAGCGTTGAAATATCCGGGAACTATGGCTACACCTTC
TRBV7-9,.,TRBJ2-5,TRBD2,CASSLSRLAGETQYF,TGTGCCAGCAGCTTATCGCGTCTAGCGGGAGAGACCCAGTACTTC
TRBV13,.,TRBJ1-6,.,CASSRGGSSYNSPLHF,TGTGCCAGCAGCCGGGGCGGGAGCTCCTATAATTCACCCCTCCACTTT
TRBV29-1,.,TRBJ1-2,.,CSVGTHTF,TGCAGCGTGGGGACCCACACCTTC
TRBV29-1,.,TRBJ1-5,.,CSVAQTSTDTQHF,TGCAGCGTTGCCCAGACCAGCACAGATACGCAGCATTTT
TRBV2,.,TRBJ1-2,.,CASSGDPNVDYGYTF,TGTGCCAGCAGTGGAGACCCAAACGTAGACTATGGCTACACCTTC
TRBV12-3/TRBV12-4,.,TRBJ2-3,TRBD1,CASSMPGTGETDTQYF,TGTGCCAGCAGCATGCCCGGGACAGGGGAGACAGATACGCAGTATTTT
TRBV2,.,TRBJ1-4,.,CASSEFSMGQGGEKLFF,TGTGCCAGCAGTGAGTTTTCTATGGGCCAGGGCGGAGAAAAACTGTTTTTT
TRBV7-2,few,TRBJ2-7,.,CASSLTFFYEQYF,TGTGCCAGCAGCTTAACATTTTTCTACGAGCAGTACTTC
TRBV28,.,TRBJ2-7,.,CASSLSLVRVGSSYEQYF,TGTGCCAGCAGTTTATCGTTAGTTCGTGTAGGGTCTTCCTACGAGCAGTACTTC
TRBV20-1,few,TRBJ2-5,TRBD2,CSARLAQLSSPFF,TGCAGTGCGAGACTAGCGCAACTATCTTCCCCGTTCTTC
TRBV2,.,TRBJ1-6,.,CASSTRDNSPLHF,TGTGCCAGCTCGACTCGTGATAATTCACCCCTCCACTTT
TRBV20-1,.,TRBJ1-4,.,CSASRSGRNEKLFF,TGCAGTGCTAGCCGGTCCGGACGAAATGAAAAACTGTTTTTT
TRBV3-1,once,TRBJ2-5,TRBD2,CASSPLSGTETQYF,TGTGCCAGCAGCCCCCTTAGCGGGACCGAGACCCAGTACTTC
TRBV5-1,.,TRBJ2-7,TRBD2,CASSARAGETYEQYF,TGCGCCAGCAGCGCCCGAGCGGGGGAGACCTACGAGCAGTACTTC
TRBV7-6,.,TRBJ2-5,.,CASSSADFETQYF,TGTGCCAGCAGCTCCGCCGATTTCGAGACCCAGTACTTC
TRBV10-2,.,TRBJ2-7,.,CASSSLAAYPYEQYF,TGCGCCAGCAGTTCCTTAGCGGCTTACCCCTACGAGCAGTACTTC